Presented here are 2 T cell receptor beta chains from one specimen sequenced in a study of tumor-infiltrating lymphocytes in primary liver carcinoma. cDNA specific to TCR beta was made from approximately 0.55 ug of total RNA, with a constant-region primer employed for priming. Libraries for TCR beta were built through three nested multiplex PCR rounds, which together made up a slightly modified ARM-PCR procedure. TRBV1-TRBV30 forward primers paired with a C-beta reverse primer drove the first two PCR rounds, 10 cycles each. TCRdb re-called the multiplex PCR reads through MiXCR, storing one row per CDR3 protein. There are 300,000 to 350,000 distinct CDR3 sequences in the sample; about two thirds occur only once, and under 8% lies in the top ten. Out of unsorted whole blood came the blood RNA, and germline DNA was extracted as well. The source material was peripheral blood. These receptor sequences come from a middle-aged man with primary liver carcinoma and hepatitis B virus infection.

Notes on this clonotype: Compared with germline, one end of the junction differs, possibly owing to a read error. The V gene is TRBV30, the J gene TRBJ2-6; D is unresolved. The CDR3 runs 16 residues. Germline CDR1 GTSNPN, CDR2 SVGIG (reference sequence). CDR3 amino acids: CAWSVPPISWANVLTF. CDR3 nucleotide sequence: TGCGCCTGGAGTGTACCGCCGATCTCTTGGGCCAACGTCTTGACTTTC.

As concerns this clonotype: The conserved final phenylalanine or tryptophan is absent from the CDR3, which likely points to a read error. The rearrangement links TRBV5-6 to TRBJ2-1; D gene ambiguous. The CDR3 totals 15 residues. Germline values: CDR1 SGHDT, CDR2 YYEEEE. The CDR3 DNA is TGTGCAAGCAGCGTAGGACCCGCAGGCTACAATGAGCAGTTCTTA. Protein product: CASSVGPAGYNEQFL.